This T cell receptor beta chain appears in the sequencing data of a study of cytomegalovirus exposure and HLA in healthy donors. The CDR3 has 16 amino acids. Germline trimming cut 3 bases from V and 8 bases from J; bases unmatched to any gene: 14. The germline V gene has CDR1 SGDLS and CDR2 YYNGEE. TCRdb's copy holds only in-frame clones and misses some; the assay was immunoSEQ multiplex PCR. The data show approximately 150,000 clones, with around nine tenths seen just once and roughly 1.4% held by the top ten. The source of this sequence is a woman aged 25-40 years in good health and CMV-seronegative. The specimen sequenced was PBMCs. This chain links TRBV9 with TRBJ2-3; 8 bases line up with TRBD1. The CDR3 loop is CASSAQGAGRLVTQYF. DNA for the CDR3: TGTGCCAGCAGCGCCCAGGGGGCGGGGCGTCTTGTTACGCAGTATTTT.